This T cell receptor (beta chain) was found in a study of cytomegalovirus exposure and HLA in healthy donors. The study's findings and limits: Most TCR sequences proved rare, with some public TCRs found in many donors. A few V segments could not be told apart, such as TRBV6-2 and TRBV6-3, and were left out.

This CDR3 has 14 residues. CDR1 MNHEY and CDR2 SVGAGI come from the germline V gene. V gave up 6 bases and J gave up 7 bases, with 16 bases separating them. About this clone: Its antigen remains unidentified.

The PCR made use of 60 Vbeta and 13 Jbeta primers. Measured with immunoSEQ multiplex PCR; TCRdb has only the in-frame clones, and not every one. The sample contains over 200,000 clones, 77% of which appear only once. The chain has TRBV6-5 and TRBJ1-5; D not certain. The specimen was PBMCs. The receptor comes from an older woman in good health and CMV-seropositive. CDR3 nucleotides: TGTGCCAGCAGAGGAACGGGAGGGTACCAGCCCCAGCATTTT. Translating it yields CASRGTGGYQPQHF.